This TCR beta chain was sequenced for a study of T-cell memory formation after mild COVID-19. Background on the study: Largely, TCR clusters stayed within a single donor.

Study-wide results and limits: In pre-infection memory, a portion of responding clones appeared, which suggested that cross-reactive memory joined.

Germline V lookup: CDR1 MNHEY, CDR2 SVGEGT. With 2 bases removed from V and 6 bases from J, the gap between germline ends came to 14 bases. The CDR3 totals 14 residues. Remarks on this clonotype: As yet, its antigen is unknown.

TCRdb re-analysed the 5' RACE reads in MiXCR, keeping a single row per CDR3 protein. The repertoire consists of about 110,000 distinct CDR3 sequences, with around 17% occurring once and the leading ten covering around 5.1%. The V and J genes are TRBV6-2 or TRBV6-3 and TRBJ2-7; possibly TRBD1 for D (6 bases). The sample consisted of PBMCs or a T cell subset sorted from them (not recorded which). The clonotype was recovered from a young man who had mild COVID-19 (a few samples of this study predate the infection). Cell type and time point are not known. For the CDR3, the DNA is TGTGCCAGCAGTTACAGGGGGTCCAGCGTCGAGCAGTACGTC. Translation gives CASSYRGSSVEQYV.